One and the same sample provided the 29 T cell receptor beta chains below, sequenced in a study of T cell responses to AZD1222 COVID-19 vaccine. Sequencing used immunoSEQ multiplex PCR; TCRdb keeps in-frame clones, though not all of them. Of roughly 160,000 clones listed, around nine tenths are singletons. Sample: peripheral blood, taken 28 days after the second AZD1222 dose. The receptors originated from an adult who received the AZD1222 COVID-19 vaccine.

V is TRBV10-3 and J is TRBJ1-5; no clear D gene. The CDR3 extends over 12 amino acids. With 2 bases removed from V and 5 bases from J, the gap between germline ends came to 4 bases. Germline loops: CDR1 ENHRY, CDR2 SYGVKD. The CDR3 DNA is TGTGCCATCAGTGAGGAGCATCAGCCCCAGCATTTT. It translates to CAISEEHQPQHF.

The chain links TRBV7-6 to TRBJ2-2; D remains unclear. V was cut by 0 bases and J by 5 bases, with 4 bases left in between. Germline V lookup: CDR1 SGHVS, CDR2 FNYEAQ. The CDR3 totals 13 residues. In nucleotides, the CDR3 is TGTGCCAGCAGCTTAGCACTTACCGGGGAGCTGTTTTTT. This encodes CASSLALTGELFF. The full variable domain, its missing parts supplied by reference TRBV7-6 and TRBJ2-2, is GAGVSQSPRYKVTKRGQDVALRCDPISGHVSLYWYRQALGQGPEFLTYFNYEAQQDKSGLPNDRFSAERPEGSISTLTIQRTEQRDSAMYRCASSLALTGELFFGEGSRLTVL.

The chain employs TRBV19 and TRBJ1-4, with no clear D. Trimming left V 4 bases short and J 2 bases short, with 11 bases between. Germline V CDR1 and CDR2: LNHDA, SQIVND (reference sequence). This CDR3 is built from 15 residues. In nucleotides, the CDR3 is TGTGCCAGTAGTACAGTCCGTGCCACTAATGAAAAACTGTTTTTT. This translates into CASSTVRATNEKLFF. Full variable domain (rest looked up from reference TRBV19 and TRBJ1-4): DGGITQSPKYLFRKEGQNVTLSCEQNLNHDAMYWYRQDPGQGLRLIYYSQIVNDFQKGDIAEGYSVSREKKESFPLTVTSAQKNPTAFYLCASSTVRATNEKLFFGSGTQLSVL.

The rearrangement links TRBV10-3 to TRBJ1-3, with D unresolved. This CDR3 comprises 11 residues. Looked up from germline, CDR1 is ENHRY and CDR2 is SYGVKD. Trimming removed 5 bases at V and 4 bases at J, with 3 bases between. CDR3 protein: CAISSGNTIYF. The CDR3 nucleotides read TGTGCCATCAGTTCGGGAAACACCATATATTTT.

A note on this clone: This CDR3 is also generated by other DNA sequences in the sample. This chain uses TRBV19 with TRBJ2-7; the match to TRBD1 covers 8 bases. The trim removed 6 bases at V and 2 bases at J, leaving 6 bases unmatched. Germline values: CDR1 LNHDA, CDR2 SQIVND (reference sequence). The CDR3 is made up of 14 amino acids. Here the CDR3 reads CASSPGTGTYEQYF. CDR3 sequence (DNA): TGTGCCAGTAGCCCCGGGACAGGAACCTACGAGCAGTACTTC.

CDR3 nucleotides: TGTGCCAGCAGGGAGAATCCCTATGGCTACACCTTC. As protein: CASRENPYGYTF. The chain couples TRBV2 to TRBJ1-2; no clear D gene. The V and J ends lost 6 bases and 4 bases respectively, with 9 bases between them. The CDR3 sequence is 12 residues long. Germline-derived CDR1 and CDR2 are SNHLY and FYNNEI. Complete variable domain (other parts from reference TRBV2 and TRBJ1-2): EPEVTQTPSHQVTQMGQEVILRCVPISNHLYFYWYRQILGQKVEFLVSFYNNEISEKSEIFDDQFSVERPDGSNFTLKIRSTKLEDSAMYFCASRENPYGYTFGSGTRLTVV.

This clone was seen only once. The chain uses TRBV6-4 and TRBJ2-7; D gene ambiguous. The CDR3 sequence is 16 residues long. The germline gives CDR1 MRHNA, CDR2 SNTAGT. The V and J ends lost 10 bases and 5 bases respectively, with 27 bases between them. The CDR3 DNA is TGTGCCATACCCCCTGAGAACGACACTTGGTTCCACGAGCAGTACTTC. This encodes CAIPPENDTWFHEQYF.

J is TRBJ2-7 and V is TRBV9; TRBD1 matches 8 bases. V gave up 4 bases and J gave up 3 bases; unmatched junction bases: 9. From germline, CDR1 is SGDLS and CDR2 YYNGEE. The CDR3 spans 15 residues. The CDR3 DNA follows: TGTGCCAGCAGCACCCGAACCGGGACAGGCTACGAGCAGTACTTC. Its protein is CASSTRTGTGYEQYF.

The genes are TRBV7-9 and TRBJ1-5, with D unresolved. The germline gives CDR1 SEHNR, CDR2 FQNEAQ (reference sequence). The V and J ends lost 0 bases and 4 bases respectively, with 4 bases between them. The CDR3 contains 13 residues. The CDR3 region is CASSLAKNQPQHF. The CDR3 coding sequence is TGTGCCAGCAGCTTAGCAAAGAATCAGCCCCAGCATTTT.

The chain has TRBV15 and TRBJ2-7; TRBD1 matches at 7 bases. With V trimmed by 5 bases and J by 2 bases, 12 bases remained unmatched. This CDR3 has 16 residues. Per the germline V gene, CDR1 is LNHNV and CDR2 is YYDKDF (reference sequence). DNA of the CDR3: TGTGCCACCAGCTCACCAGGTAGGGGGCATCCCTACGAGCAGTACTTC. This translates into CATSSPGRGHPYEQYF.

This clone came up once. The chain recombines TRBV7-8 with TRBJ2-5; the match to TRBD2 covers 9 bases. Germline CDR1 and CDR2: SGHVS and FQNEAQ. The CDR3 contains 13 residues. J lost 5 bases, V lost 5 bases, and 3 bases had no gene match. Here the CDR3 DNA reads TGTGCCAGCAGCCTGGGACTAGCTGAGACCCAGTACTTC. It is translated as CASSLGLAETQYF.

The rearrangement joins TRBV2 to TRBJ1-1; perhaps TRBD1 as D (5 bases). Trimming took 4 bases from V and 5 from J, leaving 8 bases between them. The V gene's germline CDR1 is SNHLY and CDR2 FYNNEI. The CDR3 spans 12 residues. The CDR3 is CASSVSGTEAFF. In DNA, the CDR3 is TGTGCCAGCAGTGTATCAGGGACTGAAGCTTTCTTT.

The chain employs TRBV18 and TRBJ1-1, with D perhaps TRBD1 (6 bases). Germline CDR1 KGHSH, CDR2 LQKENI. Trimming pared 3 bases from V and 5 bases from J, leaving 13 bases between. The CDR3 has 14 amino acids. This CDR3 is CASSPPGVWTEAFF. CDR3 DNA: TGTGCCAGCTCACCCCCAGGGGTATGGACTGAAGCTTTCTTT.

The chain is built from TRBV10-3 and TRBJ2-7; D is undetermined. V was clipped by 0 bases and J by 7 bases, with 13 bases between them. This CDR3 spans 14 amino acids. Germline CDR1 is ENHRY and CDR2 is SYGVKD. CDR3 protein: CAISESLGRNEQYF. The CDR3 DNA reads as TGTGCCATCAGTGAGTCGCTCGGAAGGAATGAGCAGTACTTC.

V is TRBV7-8 and J is TRBJ1-5; D is unresolved. V shed 5 bases and J shed 2 bases, with 13 bases lying between them. From germline, CDR1 is SGHVS and CDR2 FQNEAQ. The CDR3 is made up of 15 amino acids. This CDR3 reads CASSPFRLGNQPQHF. Written as DNA, the CDR3 is TGTGCCAGCAGCCCGTTTCGGTTGGGCAATCAGCCCCAGCATTTT.

The V and J genes are TRBV2 and TRBJ1-6; D remains ambiguous. V was cut by 1 base and J by 6 bases, with 10 bases left in between. This CDR3 is built from 15 residues. CDR1 and CDR2 from the germline V gene are SNHLY and FYNNEI. Here the CDR3 DNA reads TGTGCCAGCAGTGAAGAACCCGGAGGTAATTCACCCCTCCACTTT. Amino acid sequence: CASSEEPGGNSPLHF.

V gene TRBV20-1 combines with J gene TRBJ2-3; 9 bases fit TRBD2. CDR1 DFQATT and CDR2 SNEGSKA come from the germline V gene (reference sequence). The CDR3 runs to 15 residues. V shed 3 bases, J shed 1 base, and the junction held 5 bases outside the gene matches. The CDR3 reads CSASRLAGRTDTQYF. The CDR3 nucleotides read TGCAGTGCTAGTAGGCTAGCGGGGCGCACAGATACGCAGTATTTT.

This chain joins TRBV5-6 and TRBJ1-6; D is perhaps TRBD1 (5 bases). Germline V CDR1 and CDR2: SGHDT, YYEEEE. The CDR3 runs 14 residues. Trimming shortened V by 2 bases and J by 7 bases, and 10 bases separated the two germline ends. CDR3 loop: CASSFDRANSPLHF. The CDR3 nucleotides read TGTGCCAGCAGCTTTGACAGAGCAAATTCACCCCTCCACTTT.

The chain joins TRBV7-2 to TRBJ2-7; a possible D gene is TRBD2 (7 bases). Germline assignment: CDR1 SGHTA and CDR2 FQGNSA. The CDR3 runs 14 residues. The V and J ends lost 5 bases and 6 bases respectively, with 17 bases between them. CDR3 DNA: TGTGCCAGCAGCCCTCCGGGGGGCGTTCCCGAGCAGTACTTC. Protein sequence: CASSPPGGVPEQYF.

This chain joins TRBV19 and TRBJ1-1; 8 bases align to TRBD1. Looked up from germline, CDR1 is LNHDA and CDR2 is SQIVND (reference sequence). The CDR3 has 14 residues. The J segment lost 2 bases and the V segment lost 7 bases, leaving 6 bases of the junction unmatched. CDR3 DNA: TGTGCCAGTACCCCGACAGGGGCTAACACTGAAGCTTTCTTT. Amino acids: CASTPTGANTEAFF.

The V and J genes are TRBV7-2 and TRBJ2-3, with TRBD2 matching over 9 bases. V lost 5 bases, J lost 0 bases, and 6 bases stayed unmatched. CDR3 length: 16 amino acids. Germline values: CDR1 SGHTA, CDR2 FQGNSA. Here the CDR3 DNA reads TGTGCCAGCAGCATCGGGACTAGCAAAAGCACAGATACGCAGTATTTT. This gives the protein CASSIGTSKSTDTQYF.

The chain has TRBV7-8 and TRBJ1-2; perhaps TRBD1 as D (5 bases). The V gene lost 5 bases and the J gene lost 7 bases, with 14 bases spanning the gap. Germline CDR1 is SGHVS and CDR2 is FQNEAQ. This CDR3 contains 13 residues. This CDR3 reads CASSPGGRPGYTF. The CDR3 DNA sequence: TGTGCCAGCAGCCCGGGGGGAAGGCCTGGCTACACCTTC.

Concerning this clone itself: Sequence at one end of the junction differs from germline and may be a read error. The J gene is TRBJ2-3, the V gene TRBV18, with D unclear. The CDR3 spans 15 residues. Germline-derived CDR1 and CDR2 are KGHSH and LQKENI. The CDR3 nucleotides read TGTGCCAGTTCACCCTCAGGACCCCCCACAGATACGCAGTATTTT. Translating gives CASSPSGPPTDTQYF.

The chain recombines TRBV9 with TRBJ2-1; tentatively, D is TRBD2 (6 bases). Germline CDR1 reads SGDLS; CDR2 reads YYNGEE. CDR3 length equals 14 residues. The V end was cut by 3 bases, the J end by 7 bases, with 14 bases between. For the CDR3, the DNA is TGTGCCAGCAGCGCGACCTCACGGGGGAATGAGCAGTTCTTC. Residues: CASSATSRGNEQFF.

This clone was observed a single time. The rearrangement links TRBV11-2 to TRBJ2-7, with D perhaps matching TRBD1 (5 bases). The V end was cut by 4 bases, the J end by 2 bases, with 18 bases between. Germline V CDR1 and CDR2: SGHAT, FQNNGV. The CDR3 sequence is 16 residues long. The CDR3 region has the DNA TGTGCCAGCAGCTCAGTGGGCGGTAGGGGCCCCTACGAGCAGTACTTC. The encoded protein is CASSSVGGRGPYEQYF. The full variable domain, rest sourced from reference TRBV11-2 and TRBJ2-7, is EAGVAQSPRYKIIEKRQSVAFWCNPISGHATLYWYQQILGQGPKLLIQFQNNGVVDDSQLPKDRFSAERLKGVDSTLKIQPAKLEDSAVYLCASSSVGGRGPYEQYFGPGTRLTVT.

The chain couples TRBV5-6 to TRBJ2-3; no clear D gene. The V gene's germline CDR1 is SGHDT and CDR2 YYEEEE. V gave up 0 bases and J gave up 0 bases, with 2 bases separating them. The CDR3 loop spans 13 amino acids. CDR3 sequence reads: CASSLDSTDTQYF. For the CDR3, the DNA is TGTGCCAGCAGCTTGGACAGCACAGATACGCAGTATTTT.

The rearrangement joins TRBV6-6 to TRBJ1-1; D ambiguous. Between the trimmed V and J ends, which lost 5 bases and 6 bases, there was a span of 7 bases. The CDR3 has 11 residues. Germline V gene data show CDR1 as MNHNY and CDR2 as SVGAGI (reference sequence). CDR3 sequence (DNA): TGTGCCAGCAGTATCTGGGCTGAAGCTTTCTTT. Protein sequence: CASSIWAEAFF.

The chain combines TRBV3-1 (or the pseudogene TRBV3-2) with TRBJ2-5, with TRBD2 matching 14 bases. Germline CDR1 reads LGHDT; CDR2 reads YNNKEL (reference sequence). This CDR3 has 17 amino acids. The J segment lost 3 bases and the V segment lost 3 bases, leaving 6 bases of the junction unmatched. This CDR3 reads CASSHLRLAGGKETQYF. CDR3 bases: TGTGCCAGCAGCCACCTCCGACTAGCGGGGGGGAAAGAGACCCAGTACTTC.

V gene TRBV15 combines with J gene TRBJ1-2; a weak D match, TRBD1 (5 bases). The V and J ends lost 5 bases and 4 bases respectively, with 17 bases between them. Germline V gives CDR1 LNHNV, CDR2 YYDKDF (reference sequence). This CDR3 is 15 amino acids long. The CDR3 protein is CATSEKPGPLYGYTF. In DNA form, the CDR3 reads TGTGCCACCAGCGAAAAGCCGGGACCTCTCTATGGCTACACCTTC.